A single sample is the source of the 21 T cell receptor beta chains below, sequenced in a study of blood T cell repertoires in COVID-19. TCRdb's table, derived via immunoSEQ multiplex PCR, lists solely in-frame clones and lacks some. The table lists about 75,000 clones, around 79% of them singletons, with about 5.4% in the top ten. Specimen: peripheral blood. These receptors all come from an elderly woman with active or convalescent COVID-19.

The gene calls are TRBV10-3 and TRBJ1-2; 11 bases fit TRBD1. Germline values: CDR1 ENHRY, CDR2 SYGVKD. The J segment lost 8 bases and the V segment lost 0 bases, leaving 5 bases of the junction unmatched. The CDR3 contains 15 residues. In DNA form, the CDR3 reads TGTGCCATCAGTGAGTCGGGGACAGGGGGTTTCGGCTACACCTTC. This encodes CAISESGTGGFGYTF.

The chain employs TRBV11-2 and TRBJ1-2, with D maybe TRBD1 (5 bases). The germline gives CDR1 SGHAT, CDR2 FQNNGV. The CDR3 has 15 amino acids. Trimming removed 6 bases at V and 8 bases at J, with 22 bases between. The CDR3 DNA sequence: TGTGCCAGCAGACCAGACCAGGGTCAAGCGCGGGGCTACACCTTC. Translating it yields CASRPDQGQARGYTF. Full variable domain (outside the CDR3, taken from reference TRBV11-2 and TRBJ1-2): EAGVAQSPRYKIIEKRQSVAFWCNPISGHATLYWYQQILGQGPKLLIQFQNNGVVDDSQLPKDRFSAERLKGVDSTLKIQPAKLEDSAVYLCASRPDQGQARGYTFGSGTRLTVV.

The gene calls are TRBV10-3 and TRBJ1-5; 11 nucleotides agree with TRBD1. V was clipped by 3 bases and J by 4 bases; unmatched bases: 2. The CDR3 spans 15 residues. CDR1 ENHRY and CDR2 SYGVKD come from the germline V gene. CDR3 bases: TGTGCCATCAGTGACGGGACAGGGGGAAATCAGCCCCAGCATTTT. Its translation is CAISDGTGGNQPQHF.

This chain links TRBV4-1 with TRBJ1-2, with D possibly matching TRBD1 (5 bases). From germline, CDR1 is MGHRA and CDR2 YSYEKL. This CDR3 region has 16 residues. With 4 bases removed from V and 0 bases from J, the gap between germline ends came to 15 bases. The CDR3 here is CASSRGRGGTNYGYTF. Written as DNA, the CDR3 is TGCGCCAGCAGCCGGGGGAGGGGCGGAACTAACTATGGCTACACCTTC.

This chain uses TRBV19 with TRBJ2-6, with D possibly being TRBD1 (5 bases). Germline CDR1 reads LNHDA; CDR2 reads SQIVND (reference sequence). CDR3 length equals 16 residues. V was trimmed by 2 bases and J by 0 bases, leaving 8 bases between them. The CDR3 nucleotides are TGTGCCAGTAGTATAAGGGGCGCCTCTGGGGCCAACGTCCTGACTTTC. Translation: CASSIRGASGANVLTF. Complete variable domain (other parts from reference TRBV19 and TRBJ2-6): DGGITQSPKYLFRKEGQNVTLSCEQNLNHDAMYWYRQDPGQGLRLIYYSQIVNDFQKGDIAEGYSVSREKKESFPLTVTSAQKNPTAFYLCASSIRGASGANVLTFGAGSRLTVL.

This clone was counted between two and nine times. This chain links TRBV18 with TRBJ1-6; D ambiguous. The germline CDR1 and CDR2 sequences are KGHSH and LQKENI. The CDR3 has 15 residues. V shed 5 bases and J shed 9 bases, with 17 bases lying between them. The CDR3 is CASSANYVDGSPLHF. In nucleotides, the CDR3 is TGTGCCAGCTCAGCAAATTACGTAGATGGTTCACCCCTCCACTTT.

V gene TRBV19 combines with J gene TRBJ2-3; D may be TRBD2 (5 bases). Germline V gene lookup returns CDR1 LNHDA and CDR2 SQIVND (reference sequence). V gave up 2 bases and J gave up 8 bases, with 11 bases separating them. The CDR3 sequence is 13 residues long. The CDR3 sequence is CASSIRYSGTQYF. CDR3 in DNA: TGTGCCAGTAGTATACGTTACAGCGGTACGCAGTATTTT.

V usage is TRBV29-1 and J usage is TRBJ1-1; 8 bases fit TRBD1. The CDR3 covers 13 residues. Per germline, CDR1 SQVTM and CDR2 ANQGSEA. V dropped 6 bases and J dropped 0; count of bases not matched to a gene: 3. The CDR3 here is CSVHRGVNTEAFF. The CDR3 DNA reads TGCAGCGTCCACAGGGGGGTGAACACTGAAGCTTTCTTT.

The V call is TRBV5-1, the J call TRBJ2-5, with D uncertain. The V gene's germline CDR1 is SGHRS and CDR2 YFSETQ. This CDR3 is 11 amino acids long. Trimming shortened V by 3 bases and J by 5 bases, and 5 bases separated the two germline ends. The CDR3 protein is CASSSRETQYF. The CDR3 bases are TGCGCCAGCAGCTCCCGTGAGACCCAGTACTTC.

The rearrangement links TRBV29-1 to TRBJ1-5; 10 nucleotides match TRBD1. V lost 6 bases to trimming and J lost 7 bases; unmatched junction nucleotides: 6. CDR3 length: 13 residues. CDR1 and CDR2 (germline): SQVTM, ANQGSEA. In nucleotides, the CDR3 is TGCAGCGTGGGGACAGGGGTTGGACAGCCCCAGCATTTT. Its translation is CSVGTGVGQPQHF.

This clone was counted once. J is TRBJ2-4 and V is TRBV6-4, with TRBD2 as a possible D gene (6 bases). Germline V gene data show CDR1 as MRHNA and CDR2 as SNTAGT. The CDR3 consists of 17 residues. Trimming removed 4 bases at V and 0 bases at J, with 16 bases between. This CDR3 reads CASSATGTGVAKNIQYF. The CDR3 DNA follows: TGTGCCAGCAGTGCCACCGGGACTGGGGTAGCCAAAAACATTCAGTACTTC.

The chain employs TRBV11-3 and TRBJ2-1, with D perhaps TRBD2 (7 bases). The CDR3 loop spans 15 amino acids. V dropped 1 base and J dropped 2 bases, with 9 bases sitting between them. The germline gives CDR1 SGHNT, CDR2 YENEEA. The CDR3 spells CASSLAGGPYNEQFF. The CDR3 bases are TGTGCCAGCAGCTTAGCCGGGGGGCCCTACAATGAGCAGTTCTTC. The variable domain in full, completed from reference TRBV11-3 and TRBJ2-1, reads EAGVVQSPRYKIIEKKQPVAFWCNPISGHNTLYWYLQNLGQGPELLIRYENEEAVDDSQLPKDRFSAERLKGVDSTLKIQPAELGDSAVYLCASSLAGGPYNEQFFGPGTRLTVL.

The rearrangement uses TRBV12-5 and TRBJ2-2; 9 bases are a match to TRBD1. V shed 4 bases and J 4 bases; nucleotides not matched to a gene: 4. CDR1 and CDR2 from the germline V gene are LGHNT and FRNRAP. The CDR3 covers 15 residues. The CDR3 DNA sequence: TGTGCTAGTGGTTCGACAGGGGGGTCCACCGGGGAGCTGTTTTTT. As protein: CASGSTGGSTGELFF. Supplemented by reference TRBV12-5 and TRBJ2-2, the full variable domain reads DARVTQTPRHKVTEMGQEVTMRCQPILGHNTVFWYRQTMMQGLELLAYFRNRAPLDDSGMPKDRFSAEMPDATLATLKIQPSEPRDSAVYFCASGSTGGSTGELFFGEGSRLTVL.

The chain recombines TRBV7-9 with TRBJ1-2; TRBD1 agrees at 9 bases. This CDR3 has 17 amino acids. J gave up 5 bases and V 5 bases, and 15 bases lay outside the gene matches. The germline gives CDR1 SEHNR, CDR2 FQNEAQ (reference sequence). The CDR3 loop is CASSLQGQGFSRYGYTF. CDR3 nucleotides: TGTGCCAGCAGCCTTCAGGGACAGGGTTTTTCCCGGTATGGCTACACCTTC.

CDR3 DNA sequence: TGTGCCAGCTCACCCAGTTACCCCCAGGGTACCTACGAGCAGTACTTC. This gives the protein CASSPSYPQGTYEQYF. V gene TRBV18 combines with J gene TRBJ2-7; weak D call: TRBD1 (5 bases). This CDR3 has 16 amino acids. The germline V gene encodes CDR1 KGHSH and CDR2 LQKENI. Trimming removed 3 bases at V and 2 bases at J, with 17 bases between. The full variable domain, completed using reference TRBV18 and TRBJ2-7, is NAGVMQNPRHLVRRRGQEARLRCSPMKGHSHVYWYRQLPEEGLKFMVYLQKENIIDESGMPKERFSAEFPKEGPSILRIQQVVRGDSAAYFCASSPSYPQGTYEQYFGPGTRLTVT.

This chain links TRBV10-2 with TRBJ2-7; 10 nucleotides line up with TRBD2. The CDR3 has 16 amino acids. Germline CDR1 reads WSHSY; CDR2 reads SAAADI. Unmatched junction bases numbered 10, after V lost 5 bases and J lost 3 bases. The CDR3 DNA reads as TGCGCCAGCAGTAGCGGGGGGGCCGAGCTCAGCTACGAGCAGTACTTC. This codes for CASSSGGAELSYEQYF.

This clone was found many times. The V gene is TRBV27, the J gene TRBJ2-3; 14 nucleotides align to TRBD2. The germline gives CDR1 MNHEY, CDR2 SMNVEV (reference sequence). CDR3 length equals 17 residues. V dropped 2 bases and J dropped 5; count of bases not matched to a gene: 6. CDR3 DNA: TGTGCCAGCAGTTTAAATGGACTAGCGGGGGGTCGAGATACGCAGTATTTT. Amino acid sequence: CASSLNGLAGGRDTQYF.

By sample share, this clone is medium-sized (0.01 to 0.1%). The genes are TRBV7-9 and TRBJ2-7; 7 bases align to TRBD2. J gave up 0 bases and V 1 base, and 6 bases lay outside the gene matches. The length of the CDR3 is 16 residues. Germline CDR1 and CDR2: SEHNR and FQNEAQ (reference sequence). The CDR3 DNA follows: TGTGCCAGCAGCTTAGATTTGGGACTAACCTCCTACGAGCAGTACTTC. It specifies CASSLDLGLTSYEQYF. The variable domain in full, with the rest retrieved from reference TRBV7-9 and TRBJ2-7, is DTGVSQNPRHKITKRGQNVTFRCDPISEHNRLYWYRQTLGQGPEFLTYFQNEAQLEKSRLLSDRFSAERPKGSFSTLEIQRTEQGDSAMYLCASSLDLGLTSYEQYFGPGTRLTVT.

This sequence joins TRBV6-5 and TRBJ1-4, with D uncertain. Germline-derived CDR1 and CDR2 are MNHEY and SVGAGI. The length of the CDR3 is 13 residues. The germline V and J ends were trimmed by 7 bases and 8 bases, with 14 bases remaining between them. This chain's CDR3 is CASNEAFREKLFF. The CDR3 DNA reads TGTGCCAGCAACGAGGCTTTTCGGGAAAAACTGTTTTTT.

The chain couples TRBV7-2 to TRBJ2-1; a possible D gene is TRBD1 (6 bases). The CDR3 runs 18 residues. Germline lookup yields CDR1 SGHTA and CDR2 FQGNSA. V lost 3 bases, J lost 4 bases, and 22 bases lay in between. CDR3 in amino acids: CASSFPYDSGDSYNEQFF. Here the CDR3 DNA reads TGTGCCAGCAGCTTCCCCTACGATTCAGGGGATTCGTACAATGAGCAGTTCTTC.

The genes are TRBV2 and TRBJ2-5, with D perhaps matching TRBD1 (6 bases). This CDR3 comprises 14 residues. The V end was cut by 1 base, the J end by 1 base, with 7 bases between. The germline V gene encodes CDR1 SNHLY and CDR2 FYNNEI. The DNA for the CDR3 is TGTGCCAGCAGTGAAGACAGGGCCCAAGAGACCCAGTACTTC. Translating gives CASSEDRAQETQYF. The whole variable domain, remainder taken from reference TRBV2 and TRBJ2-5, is EPEVTQTPSHQVTQMGQEVILRCVPISNHLYFYWYRQILGQKVEFLVSFYNNEISEKSEIFDDQFSVERPDGSNFTLKIRSTKLEDSAMYFCASSEDRAQETQYFGPGTRLLVL.